This entry features one T cell receptor beta chain sequence. The antigen remains undetermined. This specimen belongs to a study of cytomegalovirus exposure and HLA in healthy donors. Study-wide findings and caveats: Cytomegalovirus-associated TCR beta chains were listed, numbering 164. Accurate prediction of HLA-A and HLA-B alleles (for most subjects) was reportedly achieved from TCR beta sequences. It emerged from a later analysis that several of the most significant clusters appeared to be linked to common viral pathogens.

The study ran its PCR with 60 Vbeta and 13 Jbeta primers. The table came from immunoSEQ multiplex PCR; TCRdb's copy has only in-frame clones and leaves some out. This sample yields approximately 170,000 clones, of which approximately 84% are seen a single time; 1% to 1.5% belongs to the top ten. The origin of this receptor is a man in his fifties in good health and CMV-seropositive. Material: PBMCs.

For the CDR3, the DNA is TGTGCCAGCAGAAATACAGGGTTGGGGGAGCAGTACTTC. Protein sequence: CASRNTGLGEQYF. The V call is TRBV2, the J call TRBJ2-7; D is possibly TRBD1 (6 bases). The CDR3 is 13 residues long. Trimming removed 6 bases from V and 7 bases from J, with 16 bases in between. CDR1 is SNHLY, CDR2 FYNNEI, per germline.